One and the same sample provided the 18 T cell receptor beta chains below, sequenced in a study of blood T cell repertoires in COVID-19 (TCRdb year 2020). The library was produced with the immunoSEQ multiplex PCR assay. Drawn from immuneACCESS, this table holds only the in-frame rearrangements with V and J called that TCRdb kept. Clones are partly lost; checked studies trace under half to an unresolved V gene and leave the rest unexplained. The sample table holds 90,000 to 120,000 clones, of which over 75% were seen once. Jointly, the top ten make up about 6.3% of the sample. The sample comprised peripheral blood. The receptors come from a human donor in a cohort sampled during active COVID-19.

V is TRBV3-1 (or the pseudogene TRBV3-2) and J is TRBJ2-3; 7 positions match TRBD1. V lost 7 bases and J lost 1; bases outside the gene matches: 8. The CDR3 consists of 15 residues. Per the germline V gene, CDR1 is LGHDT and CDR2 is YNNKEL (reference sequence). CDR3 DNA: TGTGCCAGCAAATCCTCCGGGACAGGCACAGATACGCAGTATTTT. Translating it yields CASKSSGTGTDTQYF.

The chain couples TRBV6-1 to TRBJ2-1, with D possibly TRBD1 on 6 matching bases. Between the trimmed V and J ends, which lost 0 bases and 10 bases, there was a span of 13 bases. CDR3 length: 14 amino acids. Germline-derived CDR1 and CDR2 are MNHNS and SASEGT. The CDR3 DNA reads TGTGCCAGCAGTGAAGCGGCGGACAGTCGGGAGCAGTTCTTC. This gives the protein CASSEAADSREQFF.

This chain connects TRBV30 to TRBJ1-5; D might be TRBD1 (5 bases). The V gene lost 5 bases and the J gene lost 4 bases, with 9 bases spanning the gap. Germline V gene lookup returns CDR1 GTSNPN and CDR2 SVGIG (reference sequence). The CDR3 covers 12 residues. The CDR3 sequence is CAWEKGNQPQHF. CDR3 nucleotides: TGTGCCTGGGAGAAGGGGAATCAGCCCCAGCATTTT. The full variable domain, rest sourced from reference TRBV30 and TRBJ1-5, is SQTIHQWPATLVQPVGSPLSLECTVEGTSNPNLYWYRQAAGRGLQLLFYSVGIGQISSEVPQNLSASRPQDRQFILSSKKLLLSDSGFYLCAWEKGNQPQHFGDGTRLSIL.

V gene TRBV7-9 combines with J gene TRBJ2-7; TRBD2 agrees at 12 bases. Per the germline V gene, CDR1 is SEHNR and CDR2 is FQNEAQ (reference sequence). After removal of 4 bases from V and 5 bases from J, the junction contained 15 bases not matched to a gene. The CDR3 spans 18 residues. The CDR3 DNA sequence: TGTGCCAGCAGCTGGGGGGGTCGAGGACTAGCGGGGTACAACGAGCAGTACTTC. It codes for CASSWGGRGLAGYNEQYF. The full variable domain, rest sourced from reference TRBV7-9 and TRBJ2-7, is DTGVSQNPRHKITKRGQNVTFRCDPISEHNRLYWYRQTLGQGPEFLTYFQNEAQLEKSRLLSDRFSAERPKGSFSTLEIQRTEQGDSAMYLCASSWGGRGLAGYNEQYFGPGTRLTVT.

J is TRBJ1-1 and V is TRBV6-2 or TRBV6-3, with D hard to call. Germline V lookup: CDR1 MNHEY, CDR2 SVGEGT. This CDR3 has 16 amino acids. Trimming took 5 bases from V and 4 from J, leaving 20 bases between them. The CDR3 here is CASSGLLGVLITEAFF. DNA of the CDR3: TGTGCCAGCAGTGGGCTGCTGGGCGTCTTGATCACTGAAGCTTTCTTT.

CDR3 in amino acids: CASSYSRETQYF. Written as DNA, the CDR3 is TGTGCCAGCAGTTACTCCAGGGAGACCCAGTACTTC. This chain links TRBV6-2 or TRBV6-3 with TRBJ2-5; no reliable D call. The germline V and J ends were trimmed by 0 bases and 5 bases, with 4 bases remaining between them. The germline V gene encodes CDR1 MNHEY and CDR2 SVGEGT. The CDR3 covers 12 residues.

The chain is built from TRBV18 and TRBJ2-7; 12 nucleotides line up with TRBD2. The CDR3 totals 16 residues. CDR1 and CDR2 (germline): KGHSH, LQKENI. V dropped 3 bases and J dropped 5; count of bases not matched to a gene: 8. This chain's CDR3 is CASSPTSGSYTDEQYF. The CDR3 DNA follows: TGTGCCAGCTCACCGACTAGCGGGAGTTATACCGACGAGCAGTACTTC.

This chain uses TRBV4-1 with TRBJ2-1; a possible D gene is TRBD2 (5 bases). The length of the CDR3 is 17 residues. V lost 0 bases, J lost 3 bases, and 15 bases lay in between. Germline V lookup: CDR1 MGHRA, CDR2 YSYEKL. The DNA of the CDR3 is TGCGCCAGCAGCCAAGATAGGGCTGCGGGCAACTACAATGAGCAGTTCTTC. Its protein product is CASSQDRAAGNYNEQFF.

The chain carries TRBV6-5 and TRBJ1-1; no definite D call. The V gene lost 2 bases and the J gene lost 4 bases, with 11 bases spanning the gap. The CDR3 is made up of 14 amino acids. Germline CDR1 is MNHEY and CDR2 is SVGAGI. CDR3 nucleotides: TGTGCCAGCAGTTACAAGGGCGGGAGCACTGAAGCTTTCTTT. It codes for CASSYKGGSTEAFF.

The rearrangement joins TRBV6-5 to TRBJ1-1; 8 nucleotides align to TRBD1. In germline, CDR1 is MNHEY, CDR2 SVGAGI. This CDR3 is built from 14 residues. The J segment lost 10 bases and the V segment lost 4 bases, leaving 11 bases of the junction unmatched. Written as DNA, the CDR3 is TGTGCCAGCAGTTCCCCGACAGGGGAGGACGGAGCTTTCTTT. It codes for CASSSPTGEDGAFF.

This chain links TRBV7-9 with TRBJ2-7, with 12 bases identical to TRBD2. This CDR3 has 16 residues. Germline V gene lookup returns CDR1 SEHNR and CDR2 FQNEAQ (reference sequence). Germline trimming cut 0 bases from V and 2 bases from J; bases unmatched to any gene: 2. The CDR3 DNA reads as TGTGCCAGCAGCTTAGCGGCTAGCGGGGGGGCCTACGAGCAGTACTTC. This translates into CASSLAASGGAYEQYF.

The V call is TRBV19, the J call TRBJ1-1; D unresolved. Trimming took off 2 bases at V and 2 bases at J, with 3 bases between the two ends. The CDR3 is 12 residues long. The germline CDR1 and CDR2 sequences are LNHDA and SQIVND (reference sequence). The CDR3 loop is CASSILNTEAFF. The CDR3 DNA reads TGTGCCAGTAGTATACTTAACACTGAAGCTTTCTTT. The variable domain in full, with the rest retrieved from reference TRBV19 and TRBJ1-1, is DGGITQSPKYLFRKEGQNVTLSCEQNLNHDAMYWYRQDPGQGLRLIYYSQIVNDFQKGDIAEGYSVSREKKESFPLTVTSAQKNPTAFYLCASSILNTEAFFGQGTRLTVV.

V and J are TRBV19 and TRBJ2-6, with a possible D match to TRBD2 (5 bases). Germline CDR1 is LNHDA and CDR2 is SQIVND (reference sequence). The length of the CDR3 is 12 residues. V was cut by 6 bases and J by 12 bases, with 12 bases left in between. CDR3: CASSHDRGVLTF. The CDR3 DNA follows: TGTGCCAGTAGCCACGACCGGGGCGTCCTGACTTTC.

CDR3 nucleotide sequence: TGCACCAGCAGCCAAGCCAGATCCTCACTCAGGGGGCACGAGCAGTACTTC. Its translation is CTSSQARSSLRGHEQYF. The chain links TRBV1 to TRBJ2-7; the D call TRBD1 from the table was never checked on the DNA. TRBV1 is a pseudogene segment. CDR3 length: 17 amino acids.

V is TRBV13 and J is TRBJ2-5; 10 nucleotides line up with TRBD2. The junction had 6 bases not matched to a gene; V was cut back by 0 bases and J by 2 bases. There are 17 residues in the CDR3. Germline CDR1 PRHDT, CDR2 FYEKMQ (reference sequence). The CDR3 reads CASSLGPSGGRQETQYF. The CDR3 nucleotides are TGTGCCAGCAGCTTAGGCCCTAGCGGGGGCCGACAAGAGACCCAGTACTTC.

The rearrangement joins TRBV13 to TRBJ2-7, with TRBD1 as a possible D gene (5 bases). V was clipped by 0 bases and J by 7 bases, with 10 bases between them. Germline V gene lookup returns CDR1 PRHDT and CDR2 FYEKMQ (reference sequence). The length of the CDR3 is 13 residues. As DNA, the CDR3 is TGTGCCAGCAGCTTAGGCAGGGTAGGGGAGCAGTACTTC. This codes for CASSLGRVGEQYF.

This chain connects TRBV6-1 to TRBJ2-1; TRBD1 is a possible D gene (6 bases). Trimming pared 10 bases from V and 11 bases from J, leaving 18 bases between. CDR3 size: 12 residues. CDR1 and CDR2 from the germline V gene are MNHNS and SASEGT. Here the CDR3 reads CANGENRVQQFF. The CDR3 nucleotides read TGTGCCAACGGGGAAAACAGGGTCCAGCAGTTCTTC.

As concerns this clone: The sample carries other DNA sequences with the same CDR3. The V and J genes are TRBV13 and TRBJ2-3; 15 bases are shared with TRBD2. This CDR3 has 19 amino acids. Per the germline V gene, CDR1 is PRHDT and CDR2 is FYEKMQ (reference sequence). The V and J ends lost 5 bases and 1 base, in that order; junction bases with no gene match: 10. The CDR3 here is CASSQGLAGGPIGTDTQYF. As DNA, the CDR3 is TGTGCCAGCAGCCAGGGACTAGCGGGGGGTCCAATTGGCACAGATACGCAGTATTTT.